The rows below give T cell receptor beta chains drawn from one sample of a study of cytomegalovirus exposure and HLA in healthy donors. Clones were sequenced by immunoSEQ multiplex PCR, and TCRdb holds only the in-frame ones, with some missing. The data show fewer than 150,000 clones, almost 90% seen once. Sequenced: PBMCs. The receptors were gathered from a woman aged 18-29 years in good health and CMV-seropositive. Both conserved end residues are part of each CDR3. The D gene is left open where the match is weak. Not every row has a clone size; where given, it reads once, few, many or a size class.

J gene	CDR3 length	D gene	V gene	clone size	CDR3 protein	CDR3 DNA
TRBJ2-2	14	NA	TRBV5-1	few	CASSLVSGTGELFF	TGCGCCAGCAGCTTGGTTTCAGGGACCGGGGAGCTGTTTTTT
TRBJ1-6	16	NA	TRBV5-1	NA	CASRGLGAGDHSPLHF	TGCGCCAGCAGGGGGCTTGGCGCGGGGGATCATTCACCCCTCCACTTT
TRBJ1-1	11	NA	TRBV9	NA	CASSRDSEAFF	TGTGCCAGCAGCCGCGACTCGGAAGCTTTCTTT
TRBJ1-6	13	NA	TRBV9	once	CASSVSKDSPLHF	TGTGCCAGCAGCGTATCTAAAGATTCACCCCTCCACTTT
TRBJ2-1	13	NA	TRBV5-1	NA	CASSSNPAGEQFF	TGCGCCAGCAGCTCAAACCCCGCGGGGGAGCAGTTCTTC
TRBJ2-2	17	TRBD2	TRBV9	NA	CASSVAELAGGLGELFF	TGTGCCAGCAGCGTAGCTGAACTAGCGGGGGGTTTAGGGGAGCTGTTTTTT
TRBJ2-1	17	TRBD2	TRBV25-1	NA	CASTSPREGLSSNEQFF	TGTGCCAGCACCTCTCCGCGGGAGGGCCTTTCGTCCAATGAGCAGTTCTTC
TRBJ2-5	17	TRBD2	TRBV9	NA	CASSVAGSGGTGETQYF	TGTGCCAGCAGCGTAGCGGGTAGCGGGGGGACGGGAGAGACCCAGTACTTC
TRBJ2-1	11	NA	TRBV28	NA	CASSPVREQFF	TGTGCCAGCAGTCCCGTCCGGGAGCAGTTCTTC
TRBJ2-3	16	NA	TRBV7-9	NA	CASSPLMGEETDTQYF	TGTGCCAGCAGCCCTTTAATGGGGGAGGAAACAGATACGCAGTATTTT
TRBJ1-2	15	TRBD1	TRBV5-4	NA	CASSVPGQGANGYTF	TGTGCCAGCAGCGTGCCGGGACAGGGGGCAAACGGCTACACCTTC
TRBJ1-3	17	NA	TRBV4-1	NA	CASSQALRDWAGNTIYF	TGCGCCAGCAGCCAAGCCCTACGGGATTGGGCAGGAAACACCATATATTTT
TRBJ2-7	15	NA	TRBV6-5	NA	CASSSSTVPPLRQYF	TGTGCCAGCAGTTCCTCAACGGTGCCCCCCTTAAGGCAGTACTTC
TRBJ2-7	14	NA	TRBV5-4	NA	CASSLAGGSYEQYF	TGTGCCAGCAGCTTGGCAGGGGGGTCCTACGAGCAGTACTTC
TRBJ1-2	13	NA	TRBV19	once	CASSIVRNYGYTF	TGTGCCAGTAGTATAGTCCGGAACTATGGCTACACCTTC
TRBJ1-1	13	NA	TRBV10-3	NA	CATGGGRTTEAFF	TGTGCCACCGGCGGGGGGCGGACCACTGAAGCTTTCTTT
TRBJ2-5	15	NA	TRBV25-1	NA	CASSDPGGPHETQYF	TGTGCCAGCAGTGATCCTGGAGGGCCCCATGAGACCCAGTACTTC